The subject of this entry is one T cell receptor beta chain. Its antigen is not known. A much larger clone lies a single base off, so this may be a read error. Those patients with uncontrolled infection, other autoimmune disease, pregnancy or lactation were excluded. This entry belongs to a study of T cells in Graves' hyperthyroidism and ophthalmopathy. Trimming removed 4 bases at V and 8 bases at J, with 12 bases between. Germline loops: CDR1 ENHRY, CDR2 SYGVKD. The CDR3 runs 13 residues. The investigators amplified TCR beta CDR3 regions from RNA transcripts. HTBI primers were employed in a first-round RT-PCR of the TCR CDR3. TCRdb used MiXCR to reprocess the multiplex PCR reads, holding one entry per CDR3 protein. The repertoire consists of hundreds of thousands of distinct CDR3 sequences, with more than 15% occurring once and the leading ten covering around 57%. Study findings and constraints: The majority of expanded thyroid clonotypes above 0.001 also appeared in blood. From stable hyperthyroidism, ophthalmopathy was separated by a 13 V-J model.

V is TRBV10-3 and J is TRBJ2-1; no firm D call. The TCR originated in a woman aged 60-75 years with Graves' ophthalmopathy. The sequenced sample consisted of blood. DNA for the CDR3: TGTGCCATCAGTGTCCAGGCCGACGATGAGCAGTTCTTC. Protein: CAISVQADDEQFF.